The next 15 T cell receptor beta chains were all read from a single sample in a study of blood T cell repertoires in COVID-19. The table came from immunoSEQ multiplex PCR; TCRdb's copy has only in-frame clones and leaves some out. The sample contains some 160,000 clones, about four fifths of which appear only once. The sample consisted of peripheral blood. These receptors came from a woman older than 75 with acute or convalescent COVID-19.

The chain uses TRBV30 and TRBJ1-4, with no clear D. Trimming took 0 bases from V and 9 from J, leaving 5 bases between them. The CDR3 consists of 11 residues. Per the germline V gene, CDR1 is GTSNPN and CDR2 is SVGIG (reference sequence). CDR3 sequence: CAWSVSQKLFF. The CDR3 region has the DNA TGTGCCTGGAGTGTGAGTCAAAAACTGTTTTTT.

This rearrangement joins TRBV29-1 to TRBJ2-3, with TRBD2 identical over 8 bases. J gave up 5 bases and V 7 bases, and 14 bases lay outside the gene matches. CDR3 size: 15 residues. Germline values: CDR1 SQVTM, CDR2 ANQGSEA. CDR3 sequence: CSANIAGTRVDTQYF. The DNA of the CDR3 is TGCAGCGCTAATATAGCGGGAACGCGGGTAGATACGCAGTATTTT.

The gene calls are TRBV18 and TRBJ1-3; 7 bases are shared with TRBD1. V was pared by 2 bases and J by 0 bases, with 7 bases of the junction left unmatched. This CDR3 comprises 17 residues. The germline V gene encodes CDR1 KGHSH and CDR2 LQKENI. The CDR3 region is CASSPRQGVSSGNTIYF. CDR3 nucleotide sequence: TGTGCCAGCTCACCAAGACAGGGCGTAAGCTCTGGAAACACCATATATTTT.

In this sample, this clone turned up a few times. The chain joins TRBV5-1 to TRBJ1-2; 7 bases align to TRBD1. The CDR3 has 14 residues. Per germline, CDR1 SGHRS and CDR2 YFSETQ. V shed 2 bases, J shed 4 bases, and the junction held 5 bases outside the gene matches. The CDR3 sequence: CASSLDRDGYGYTF. The CDR3 DNA reads TGCGCCAGCAGCTTAGACAGGGACGGCTATGGCTACACCTTC.

The chain employs TRBV5-1 and TRBJ1-2; D might be TRBD1 (6 bases). This CDR3 is 13 amino acids long. Germline lookup yields CDR1 SGHRS and CDR2 YFSETQ. Trimming took off 6 bases at V and 5 bases at J, with 14 bases between the two ends. The CDR3 DNA reads as TGCGCCAGCACCCCCGGGACATCTTATGGCTACACCTTC. It is translated as CASTPGTSYGYTF.

CDR3 sequence: CASSIPGEINTEAFF. CDR3 nucleotides: TGTGCCAGCAGTATCCCGGGGGAGATAAACACTGAAGCTTTCTTT. V and J are TRBV28 and TRBJ1-1; tentative D call: TRBD1 (5 bases). Germline V CDR1 and CDR2: MDHEN, SYDVKM. Trimming removed 5 bases at V and 2 bases at J, with 15 bases between. This CDR3 comprises 15 residues.

Comments on this clone: Compared with germline, one end of the junction differs, possibly owing to a read error. V gene TRBV6-1 combines with J gene TRBJ2-7; 8 nucleotides agree with TRBD2. The germline V gene encodes CDR1 MNHNS and CDR2 SASEGT. CDR3 length equals 11 residues. The CDR3 DNA sequence: TGTGCCAGCAGTGAATGGTATAGCGGGAACTTC. Its translation: CASSEWYSGNF.

This clone is a singleton in its sample. The chain is built from TRBV9 and TRBJ1-2; D possibly corresponds to TRBD1 (6 bases). V gave up 0 bases and J gave up 4 bases, with 10 bases separating them. Germline values: CDR1 SGDLS, CDR2 YYNGEE. The CDR3 has 14 residues. This CDR3 is CASSVDTGSYGYTF. CDR3 bases: TGTGCCAGCAGCGTAGACACAGGGTCCTATGGCTACACCTTC.

The chain links TRBV18 to TRBJ2-7, with D unclear. V was cut by 1 base and J by 0 bases, with 13 bases left in between. Germline CDR1 KGHSH, CDR2 LQKENI. The length of the CDR3 is 16 residues. In DNA, the CDR3 is TGTGCCAGCTCACCACGTAAGCTAGTTGCCTCCTACGAGCAGTACTTC. It yields the protein CASSPRKLVASYEQYF.

This chain uses TRBV30 with TRBJ1-4; D is perhaps TRBD1 (5 bases). Germline assignment: CDR1 GTSNPN and CDR2 SVGIG (reference sequence). Trimming took 0 bases from V and 4 from J, leaving 9 bases between them. CDR3 length: 14 amino acids. CDR3 in amino acids: CAWSVKGINEKLFF. DNA of the CDR3: TGTGCCTGGAGTGTAAAGGGGATTAATGAAAAACTGTTTTTT.

The chain recombines TRBV4-1 with TRBJ2-7; 12 bases line up with TRBD1. CDR3 size: 17 residues. V lost 4 bases and J lost 7; bases outside the gene matches: 14. Germline assignment: CDR1 MGHRA and CDR2 YSYEKL. This CDR3 reads CASSPGAGGQGAREQYF. In DNA, the CDR3 is TGCGCCAGCAGCCCCGGGGCTGGGGGACAGGGGGCGCGGGAGCAGTACTTC.

In DNA, the CDR3 is TGCACCAGCAGCTCTCCACTCCGACTAGTCGCTCAAGAGACCCAGTACTTC. It is translated as CTSSSPLRLVAQETQYF. This rearrangement joins TRBV1 to TRBJ2-5; the listed D gene, TRBD2, was not tested against the DNA. TRBV1 is a pseudogene segment. The CDR3 extends over 17 amino acids.

This clone was counted only a few times. V and J are TRBV7-2 and TRBJ1-2, with 8 nucleotides matching TRBD1. Germline CDR1 and CDR2: SGHTA and FQGNSA. The CDR3 runs 14 residues. V gave up 1 base and J gave up 4 bases; unmatched junction bases: 2. CDR3 in DNA: TGTGCCAGCAGCTTAGGACAGGGGAGCTATGGCTACACCTTC. It is translated as CASSLGQGSYGYTF.

This sequence joins TRBV5-1 and TRBJ2-3; 13 bases map to TRBD2. This CDR3 has 20 residues. From germline, CDR1 is SGHRS and CDR2 YFSETQ. Trimming removed 4 bases from V and 0 bases from J; junction bases left unmatched: 14. CDR3 in DNA: TGCGCCAGCAGCCCCCGTAAACTAGCGGGAGGGATAACTAGCACAGATACGCAGTATTTT. It yields the protein CASSPRKLAGGITSTDTQYF.

This rearrangement joins TRBV5-1 to TRBJ2-1; 16 bases line up with TRBD2. J was trimmed by 7 bases and V by 2 bases; bases with no gene match: 12. Germline CDR1 reads SGHRS; CDR2 reads YFSETQ. The CDR3 spans 19 residues. CDR3 loop: CASSFGTSGGGPSQNEQFF. Here the CDR3 DNA reads TGCGCCAGCAGCTTCGGGACTAGCGGGGGGGGCCCCTCGCAGAATGAGCAGTTCTTC. The whole variable domain, remainder taken from reference TRBV5-1 and TRBJ2-1, is KAGVTQTPRYLIKTRGQQVTLSCSPISGHRSVSWYQQTPGQGLQFLFEYFSETQRNKGNFPGRFSGRQFSNSRSEMNVSTLELGDSALYLCASSFGTSGGGPSQNEQFFGPGTRLTVL.